This TCR beta chain comes out of a study of blood T cell repertoires in COVID-19. Study details: Sample material is recorded as cDNA or gDNA derived from T cells, B-cell-depleted T cells, or PBMCs.

The method was immunoSEQ multiplex PCR; TCRdb's version includes in-frame clones alone and lacks a portion of them. The data show about 150,000 clones, roughly 80% seen once. With 3 bases removed from V and 2 bases from J, the gap between germline ends came to 10 bases. This CDR3 has 15 amino acids. Germline CDR1 KGHSH, CDR2 LQKENI. Sequenced input: peripheral blood. The source is a man in his fifties or sixties with acute or convalescent COVID-19. J is TRBJ2-2 and V is TRBV18; D is undetermined. CDR3 sequence reads: CASSPNQDNTGELFF. CDR3 DNA sequence: TGTGCCAGCTCACCGAACCAGGATAACACCGGGGAGCTGTTTTTT.